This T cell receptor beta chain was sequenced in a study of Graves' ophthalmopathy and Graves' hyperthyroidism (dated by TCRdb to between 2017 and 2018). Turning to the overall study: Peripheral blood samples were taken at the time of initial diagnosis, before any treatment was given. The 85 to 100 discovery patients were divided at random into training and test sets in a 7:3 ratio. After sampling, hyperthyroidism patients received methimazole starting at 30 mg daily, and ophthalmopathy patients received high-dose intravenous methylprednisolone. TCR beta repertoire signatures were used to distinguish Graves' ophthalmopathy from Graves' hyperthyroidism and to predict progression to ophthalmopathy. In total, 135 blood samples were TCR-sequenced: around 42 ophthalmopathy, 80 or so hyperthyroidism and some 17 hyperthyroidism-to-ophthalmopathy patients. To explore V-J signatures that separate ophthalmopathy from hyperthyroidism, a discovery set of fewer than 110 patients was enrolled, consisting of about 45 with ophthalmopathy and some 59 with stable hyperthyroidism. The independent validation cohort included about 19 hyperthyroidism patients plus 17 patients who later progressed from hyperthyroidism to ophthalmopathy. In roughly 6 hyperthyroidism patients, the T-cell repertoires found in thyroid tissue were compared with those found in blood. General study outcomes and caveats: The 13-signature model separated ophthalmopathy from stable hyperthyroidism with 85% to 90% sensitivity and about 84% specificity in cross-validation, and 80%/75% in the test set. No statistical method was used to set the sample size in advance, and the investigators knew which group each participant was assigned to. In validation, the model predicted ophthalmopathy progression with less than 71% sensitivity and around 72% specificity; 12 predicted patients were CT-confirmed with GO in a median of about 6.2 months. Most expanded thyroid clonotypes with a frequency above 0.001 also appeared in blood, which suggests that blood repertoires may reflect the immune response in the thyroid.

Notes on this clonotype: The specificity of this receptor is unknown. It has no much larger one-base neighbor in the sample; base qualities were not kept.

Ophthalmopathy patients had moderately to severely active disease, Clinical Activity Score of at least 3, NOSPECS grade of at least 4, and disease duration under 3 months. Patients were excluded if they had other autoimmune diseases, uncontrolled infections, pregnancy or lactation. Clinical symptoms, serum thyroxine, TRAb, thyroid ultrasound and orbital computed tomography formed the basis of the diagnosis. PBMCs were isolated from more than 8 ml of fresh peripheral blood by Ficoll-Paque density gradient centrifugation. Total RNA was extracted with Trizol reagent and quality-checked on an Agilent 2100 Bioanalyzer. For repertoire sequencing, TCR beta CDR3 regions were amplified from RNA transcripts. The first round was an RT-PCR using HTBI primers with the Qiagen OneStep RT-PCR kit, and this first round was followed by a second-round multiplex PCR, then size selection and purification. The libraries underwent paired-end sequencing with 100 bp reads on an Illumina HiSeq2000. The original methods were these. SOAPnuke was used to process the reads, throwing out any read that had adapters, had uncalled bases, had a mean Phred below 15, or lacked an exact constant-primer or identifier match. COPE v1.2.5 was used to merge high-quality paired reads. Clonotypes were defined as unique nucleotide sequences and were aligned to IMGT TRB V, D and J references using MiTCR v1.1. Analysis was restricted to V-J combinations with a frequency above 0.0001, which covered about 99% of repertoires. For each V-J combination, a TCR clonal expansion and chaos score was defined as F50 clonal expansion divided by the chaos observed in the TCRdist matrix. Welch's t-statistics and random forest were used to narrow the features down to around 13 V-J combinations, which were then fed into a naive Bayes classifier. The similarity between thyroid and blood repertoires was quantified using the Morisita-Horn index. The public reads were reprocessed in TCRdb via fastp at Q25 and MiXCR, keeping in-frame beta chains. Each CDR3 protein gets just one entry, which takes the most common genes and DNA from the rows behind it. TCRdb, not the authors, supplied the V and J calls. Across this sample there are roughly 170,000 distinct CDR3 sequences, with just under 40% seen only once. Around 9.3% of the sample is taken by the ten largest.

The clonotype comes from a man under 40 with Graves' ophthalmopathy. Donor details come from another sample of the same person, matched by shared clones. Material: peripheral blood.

The CDR3 has the sequence CATSDGRDNPYEQYF. DNA sequence: TGTGCCACCAGTGATGGGAGGGACAACCCCTACGAGCAGTACTTC. In this chain, TRBV24-1 is recombined with TRBJ2-7; the D gene is perhaps TRBD2, on 7 matching bases. Inclusive of the bounding cysteine and phenylalanine, the CDR3 is 15 residues long. Just CDR3 DNA is preserved here, 45 bases in frame from base 1. V is cut by 3 bases and J by 2 bases, and the space between the germline ends is 13 bases. The germline V gene gives CDR1 as KGHDR and CDR2 as SFDVKD.